This entry is about one T cell receptor beta chain. These data come from a study of blood T cell repertoires in COVID-19. In the study overall: The United States, Italy and Spain were the sources of the acute and convalescent COVID-19 samples.

Here immunoSEQ multiplex PCR was the method, and the copy in TCRdb shows in-frame clones only, minus some. This sample has roughly 160,000 clones, with 84% found just once. Germline V gene sequence: CDR1 MNHNY, CDR2 SVGAGI (reference sequence). V dropped 5 bases and J dropped 9; count of bases not matched to a gene: 20. This CDR3 spans 17 amino acids. Ages ranged from roughly 18 to 100 years, with residence in approximately 23 US areas. The V call is TRBV6-6, the J call TRBJ1-1; 8 bases map to TRBD1. The source material was PBMCs or T cells enriched from blood (not recorded which). This clonotype was obtained from a man aged 45 to 65 who had recovered from COVID-19. CDR3 sequence reads: CASSLSPGQAPTRQAFF. Written as DNA, the CDR3 is TGTGCCAGCAGTCTATCTCCGGGACAGGCCCCCACGAGGCAAGCTTTCTTT.